This T cell receptor (beta chain) was recovered during a study of blood T cell repertoires in COVID-19 (dated by TCRdb to 2018 to 2020). Regarding the complete study: The collaborator samples originated in the United States, Italy and Spain and spanned the acute and convalescent phases of COVID-19. The prospective study material was composed of cDNA or gDNA derived from T cells, B-cell-depleted T cells, or PBMCs. Subjects who had been exposed to COVID-19, were actively infected with it, or had recovered from it provided the deeply sampled blood TCRbeta repertoires that made up the dataset. The repertoires were released in a freely available public database meant as a resource for research on the immune response to SARS-CoV-2. The samples were drawn from the first 160 participants of the ongoing ImmuneRACE study and from 1,254 subjects provided by 6 global collaborators. Sample metadata almost always included a de-identified subject ID, COVID-19 status, age in years and sex. Where HLA class I and class II types were available, the types were taken from metadata supplied by the sample provider, not from assay-based typing.

As for this clone: Its recognized antigen is unknown. Base qualities were left out, and no much larger clone turns up one base away.

What the study reported, not specific to this receptor: How much clinical and demographic metadata was included differed by source and by participant, and the metadata was provided uncurated.

TCRbeta CDR3 regions were amplified from genomic DNA by means of the immunoSEQ Assay, a bias-controlled multiplex PCR. In the source study's methods: The number of nucleated cells in each sample was estimated from the amplification of reference gene primers within the assay. To quantify the absolute abundance of each unique TCRbeta CDR3 rearrangement, sequence reads were collapsed and filtered. Productive Simpson clonality was computed per sample as the square root of Simpson's diversity index over productive rearrangements. In TCRdb, the immuneACCESS table is reduced to in-frame sequences with V and J assigned. These tables do not hold every clone; where another copy was compared, an unresolved V gene accounts for under half, and the others remain unexplained. Clone size and V and J calls were adopted from that table, with D and trimming inferred from the DNA. This sample comprises approximately 250,000 clones, 75% to 95% of them detected only once. The ten largest clonotypes hold 2.5% to 3% of the sample.

From the germline V gene, CDR1 is SGHDT and CDR2 is YYEEEE. From the cysteine through the phenylalanine, the CDR3 covers 14 amino acids. Only the CDR3 part of the read is kept: 42 bases, read in frame from the first base. V drops 0 bases and J drops 8 bases, leaving 12 bases in between. Enrolling through a virtual design, the prospective study's participants ranged in age from roughly 18 to 100 years and lived across roughly 24 United States geographic areas. Cohort assignment in the prospective study relied on participant-reported clinical history from a screening survey and a study questionnaire. A participant counted as exposed if, within 2 weeks of entering the study, that participant had been in contact with someone who had a PCR-confirmed or clinician-diagnosed COVID-19 case. In the prospective study, mobile phlebotomists collected whole blood, serum and a nasopharyngeal or oropharyngeal swab from each participant. Over a roughly 2-month period, participants in the prospective study had the option of providing additional blood draws and questionnaires. Before DNA extraction, blood samples from the prospective study were shipped at room temperature or frozen.

The rearrangement combines TRBV5-6 with TRBJ2-1; TRBD1 might be the D gene, on 5 matching bases. This TCR was recovered from a man aged 40-55 years who had been exposed to COVID-19. Sequencing input: PBMCs or T cells enriched from blood (not recorded which). The nucleotides are TGTGCCAGCAGCTTGGCCATCAGGGCCCATGAGCAGTTCTTC. Translated, this is CASSLAIRAHEQFF.